Listed here are 10 T cell receptor beta chains from one sample, sequenced in a study of CD8 T cells in Susac syndrome. RNA totalling about 0.45 to 1 ug underwent reverse transcription with random hexamers. TCRdb redid the calling of the immunoSEQ multiplex PCR reads with MiXCR, one entry per CDR3 protein. The sample comprises 200,000 to 250,000 distinct CDR3 sequences, 95% of which are singletons, and 0.085% to 0.1% rests with the top ten. The sample consisted of CD4+ T cells from PBMCs. These receptors came from a human donor with multiple sclerosis.

The chain couples TRBV13 to TRBJ2-7; D uncertain. Between the trimmed V and J ends, which lost 0 bases and 2 bases, there was a span of 8 bases. Germline V gene data show CDR1 as PRHDT and CDR2 as FYEKMQ (reference sequence). The CDR3 is made up of 14 amino acids. The CDR3 DNA reads as TGTGCCAGCAGCTTAGGCATCGATACCTACGAGCAGTACTTC. It translates to CASSLGIDTYEQYF.

The chain joins TRBV27 to TRBJ2-3; unclear D gene. Germline CDR1 is MNHEY and CDR2 is SMNVEV (reference sequence). The germline V and J ends were trimmed by 2 bases and 11 bases, with 14 bases remaining between them. This CDR3 is built from 13 residues. CDR3 nucleotide sequence: TGTGCCAGCAGTTTAAGGTTTCCCATAGGGCAGTATTTT. Translation gives CASSLRFPIGQYF.

V and J are TRBV13 and TRBJ1-1; D uncertain. The length of the CDR3 is 14 residues. Germline CDR1 is PRHDT and CDR2 is FYEKMQ (reference sequence). V lost 5 bases, J lost 4 bases, and 14 bases lay in between. The CDR3 sequence: CASSASSGATEAFF. For the CDR3, the DNA is TGTGCCAGCAGCGCGAGCTCCGGTGCCACTGAAGCTTTCTTT.

The rearrangement joins TRBV23-1 to TRBJ1-1; D perhaps matches TRBD1 (5 bases). TRBV23-1 carries the ORF label, with uncertain function. The V gene lost 2 bases and the J gene lost 6 bases, with 13 bases spanning the gap. This CDR3 has 14 residues. This CDR3 is CASSQTTGTPEAFF. DNA for the CDR3: TGCGCCAGCAGTCAAACAACCGGGACGCCTGAAGCTTTCTTT.

This chain uses TRBV12-3 or TRBV12-4 with TRBJ2-3, with D possibly matching TRBD2 (6 bases). The V end was cut by 5 bases, the J end by 2 bases, with 20 bases between. The CDR3 loop spans 17 amino acids. The CDR3 region has the DNA TGTGCCAGCAGTCTTGATACCTGGCGGGGAACCACAGATACGCAGTATTTT. This sequence encodes CASSLDTWRGTTDTQYF.

This chain connects TRBV27 to TRBJ2-5; D gene ambiguous. Trimming took 8 bases from V and 5 from J, leaving 12 bases between them. The CDR3 length is 12 residues. The germline CDR1 and CDR2 sequences are MNHEY and SMNVEV (reference sequence). The CDR3 sequence is CASGRVLETQYF. CDR3 DNA sequence: TGTGCCAGCGGCCGTGTTTTGGAGACCCAGTACTTC.

This rearrangement joins TRBV5-6 to TRBJ2-5; D is undetermined. CDR3 length equals 14 residues. The V end was cut by 4 bases, the J end by 3 bases, with 13 bases between. In germline, CDR1 is SGHDT, CDR2 YYEEEE. The CDR3 protein is CASSRVGMEETQYF. In DNA form, the CDR3 reads TGTGCCAGCAGCCGGGTTGGCATGGAAGAGACCCAGTACTTC.

This clonotype was seen a single time. The gene calls are TRBV12-3 or TRBV12-4 and TRBJ2-5; maybe TRBD1 (5 bases). The V end lost 3 bases, the J end lost 5 bases, and 13 bases lay between the germline ends. CDR3 size: 14 residues. The CDR3 DNA reads TGTGCCAGCAGTTTTTATCGGAAGGGGGAGACCCAGTACTTC. Residues: CASSFYRKGETQYF.

The chain uses TRBV30 and TRBJ1-2, with no clear D. CDR3 length: 12 amino acids. Germline-derived CDR1 and CDR2 are GTSNPN and SVGIG (reference sequence). The germline V and J ends were trimmed by 7 bases and 2 bases, with 11 bases remaining between them. CDR3 loop: CASVYGNYGYTF. Written as DNA, the CDR3 is TGTGCCTCCGTCTACGGCAACTATGGCTACACCTTC.

This clonotype is a singleton in its sample. V gene TRBV12-3 or TRBV12-4 combines with J gene TRBJ1-5, with 7 bases identical to TRBD1. V shed 6 bases, J shed 2 bases, and the junction held 7 bases outside the gene matches. CDR3 length: 15 residues. CDR3 DNA: TGTGCCAGCAGCCAGGGGGTGCATGGCAATCAGCCCCAGCATTTT. Protein: CASSQGVHGNQPQHF.